The next 17 T cell receptor beta chains were all read from a single sample in a study of cytomegalovirus exposure and HLA in healthy donors. 13 Jbeta primers and 60 Vbeta primers were used for the PCR. Libraries were prepared by immunoSEQ multiplex PCR; TCRdb keeps only in-frame clonotypes and omits some of them. Of 90,000 to 130,000 clones detected, 55% to 65% appear once; the ten largest clones hold 2% to 2.5%. Sequencing was done on a sample of PBMCs. The source of these receptors is a woman aged 25-40 years in good health and CMV-seronegative.

This clone was counted between two and nine times. This rearrangement joins TRBV13 to TRBJ2-7; 10 bases align to TRBD1. CDR3 size: 16 residues. Germline values: CDR1 PRHDT, CDR2 FYEKMQ (reference sequence). J was trimmed by 1 base and V by 5 bases; bases with no gene match: 8. CDR3 in amino acids: CASSPGQGIRSYEQYF. CDR3 DNA: TGTGCCAGCAGCCCGGGACAGGGGATCAGGTCCTACGAGCAGTACTTC.

This clone was found a few times. This rearrangement joins TRBV7-9 to TRBJ1-1; a weak D match, TRBD1 (5 bases). This CDR3 region has 13 residues. V was shortened by 3 bases and J by 4 bases, with 9 bases between the two germline ends. Germline CDR1 is SEHNR and CDR2 is FQNEAQ (reference sequence). The CDR3 DNA follows: TGTGCCAGCAGCTTTCAGGGTCCCACTGAAGCTTTCTTT. Protein product: CASSFQGPTEAFF.

This clone was found a few times. J is TRBJ1-6 and V is TRBV5-4; D call uncertain. CDR1 is SGHNT, CDR2 YYREEE, per germline (reference sequence). V dropped 0 bases and J dropped 4 bases, with 8 bases sitting between them. CDR3 size: 15 residues. The CDR3 is CASSLGTGYNSPLHF. The CDR3, as DNA: TGTGCCAGCAGCTTGGGGACTGGATATAATTCACCCCTCCACTTT. The variable domain in full, completed from reference TRBV5-4 and TRBJ1-6, reads ETGVTQSPTHLIKTRGQQVTLRCSSQSGHNTVSWYQQALGQGPQFIFQYYREEENGRGNFPPRFSGLQFPNYSSELNVNALELDDSALYLCASSLGTGYNSPLHFGNGTRLTVT.

The gene calls are TRBV15 and TRBJ2-3; TRBD2 aligns across 11 bases. Germline-derived CDR1 and CDR2 are LNHNV and YYDKDF (reference sequence). CDR3 length equals 16 residues. Trimming removed 3 bases from V and 3 bases from J; junction bases left unmatched: 5. The CDR3 sequence: CATSRTLAGETDTQYF. CDR3 sequence (DNA): TGTGCCACCAGCAGGACACTAGCGGGAGAAACAGATACGCAGTATTTT.

The V call is TRBV5-6, the J call TRBJ2-2, with D possibly TRBD1 on 6 matching bases. Germline V lookup: CDR1 SGHDT, CDR2 YYEEEE. The CDR3 totals 15 residues. V was pared by 4 bases and J by 5 bases, with 15 bases between. The CDR3 nucleotides read TGTGCCAGCAGCAAAGTAACAGGGTATACCGGGGAGCTGTTTTTT. This gives the protein CASSKVTGYTGELFF.

J is TRBJ2-7 and V is TRBV10-3; D unclear. Germline V gene sequence: CDR1 ENHRY, CDR2 SYGVKD. Trimming cost V 2 bases and J 6 bases, with 8 bases left between them. The CDR3 has 12 residues. The CDR3, as DNA: TGTGCCATCAGTGAGCTTCAGTTCGAGCAGTACTTC. Translating it yields CAISELQFEQYF.

The gene calls are TRBV6-6 and TRBJ2-7; 7 positions match TRBD2. Germline V gene lookup returns CDR1 MNHNY and CDR2 SVGAGI (reference sequence). CDR3 length: 15 amino acids. Trimming at V came to 2 bases and at J to 1 base, leaving 5 bases not matched to a gene. The CDR3 DNA reads as TGTGCCAGCAGTTACACTCCGGGGGGATCCTACGAGCAGTACTTC. Encoded protein: CASSYTPGGSYEQYF.

The gene calls are TRBV2 and TRBJ2-1; D is unresolved. Germline CDR1 SNHLY, CDR2 FYNNEI. The CDR3 covers 12 residues. The V gene lost 3 bases and the J gene lost 8 bases, with 8 bases spanning the gap. The CDR3 region is CASSDSVYEQFF. CDR3 DNA sequence: TGTGCCAGCAGTGACAGCGTCTATGAGCAGTTCTTC.

The chain employs TRBV7-2 and TRBJ2-1, with D maybe TRBD2 (5 bases). The length of the CDR3 is 15 residues. Germline values: CDR1 SGHTA, CDR2 FQGNSA. Trimming removed 3 bases at V and 9 bases at J, with 18 bases between. CDR3 loop: CASSLTGSGSGEQFF. CDR3 in DNA: TGTGCCAGCAGCTTGACGGGATCCGGCTCAGGTGAGCAGTTCTTC.

This clone showed up just a few times. The chain links TRBV9 to TRBJ2-5; 8 bases agree with TRBD2. Germline-derived CDR1 and CDR2 are SGDLS and YYNGEE. The CDR3 has 15 residues. The trim removed 1 base at V and 3 bases at J, leaving 5 bases unmatched. This CDR3 reads CASSVQGREEETQYF. The CDR3 nucleotides are TGTGCCAGCAGCGTACAGGGGCGGGAGGAAGAGACCCAGTACTTC.

The chain links TRBV4-3 to TRBJ2-6; TRBD2 aligns across 12 bases. J lost 0 bases, V lost 2 bases, and 8 bases had no gene match. Germline V CDR1 and CDR2: LGHNA, YSLEER. The CDR3 covers 20 residues. Here the CDR3 reads CASSQTVLAGGISGANVLTF. In nucleotides, the CDR3 is TGCGCCAGCAGCCAAACAGTACTAGCGGGAGGCATCTCTGGGGCCAACGTCCTGACTTTC.

This clone was seen only once. The chain carries TRBV7-3 and TRBJ1-2; perhaps TRBD1 as D (5 bases). V was shortened by 2 bases and J by 3 bases, with 28 bases between the two germline ends. Germline values: CDR1 SGHTA, CDR2 FQGTGA. The CDR3 contains 20 residues. CDR3 DNA: TGTGCCAGCAGCTTATTAGTCCGGGTTGAGCTCGTGACAGATCACTATGGCTACACCTTC. Amino acids: CASSLLVRVELVTDHYGYTF.

The CDR3: CAISESPGTSGRAKRDQETQYF. The CDR3 nucleotides are TGTGCCATCAGTGAGTCACCGGGAACTAGCGGGAGGGCCAAGAGGGACCAAGAGACCCAGTACTTC. This rearrangement joins TRBV10-3 to TRBJ2-5, with TRBD2 identical over 13 bases. The CDR3 length is 22 residues. V shed 0 bases and J 0 bases; nucleotides not matched to a gene: 16. From germline, CDR1 is ENHRY and CDR2 SYGVKD.

The CDR3 DNA reads as TGTGCCTGGAGTCGGCAGGGAGCTTTCTTT. Protein product: CAWSRQGAFF. The chain combines TRBV30 with TRBJ1-1; TRBD1 is a possible D gene (5 bases). The CDR3 sequence is 10 residues long. V gave up 2 bases and J gave up 10 bases, with 8 bases separating them. Germline V gives CDR1 GTSNPN, CDR2 SVGIG (reference sequence).

CDR3 protein: CASSQIKRLADDNEQFF. The CDR3 DNA reads TGTGCCAGCAGCCAAATAAAGAGGCTAGCGGACGACAATGAGCAGTTCTTC. The chain is built from TRBV4-2 and TRBJ2-1; 7 bases fit TRBD2. The CDR3 sequence is 17 residues long. CDR1 is LGHNA, CDR2 YNFKEQ, per germline. V shed 2 bases and J 5 bases; nucleotides not matched to a gene: 12.

A few counts support this clone. The chain joins TRBV4-1 to TRBJ2-5; 8 nucleotides agree with TRBD2. This CDR3 is built from 15 residues. V was clipped by 4 bases and J by 5 bases; unmatched bases: 9. The germline CDR1 and CDR2 sequences are MGHRA and YSYEKL. CDR3 sequence (DNA): TGCGCCAGCAGCCTAGTAGCGGGGACACTCGAGACCCAGTACTTC. It specifies CASSLVAGTLETQYF.

V is TRBV7-2 and J is TRBJ2-3; TRBD2 agrees at 10 bases. CDR3 size: 17 residues. Looked up from germline, CDR1 is SGHTA and CDR2 is FQGNSA. J gave up 4 bases and V 0 bases, and 7 bases lay outside the gene matches. CDR3 nucleotide sequence: TGTGCCAGCAGCTTAGCCGCTAGCGGGAGTGGGGCAGATACGCAGTATTTT. Amino acids: CASSLAASGSGADTQYF.